Listed here are 27 T cell receptor beta chains from one sample, sequenced in a study of blood T cell repertoires in COVID-19. The protocol was immunoSEQ multiplex PCR, while the TCRdb copy is restricted to in-frame clones and leaves out a portion. The data show some 220,000 clones, 80% to 85% seen once. Sequencing was performed on peripheral blood. The receptors stem from an older woman with acute or convalescent COVID-19.

The V gene is TRBV7-8, the J gene TRBJ1-6, with D uncertain. The CDR3 is 15 residues long. CDR1 SGHVS and CDR2 FQNEAQ come from the germline V gene. Trimming shortened V by 3 bases and J by 6 bases, and 12 bases separated the two germline ends. The CDR3 DNA sequence: TGTGCCAGCAGCTTTTCGCGGCGGCTTAATTCACCCCTCCACTTT. It translates to CASSFSRRLNSPLHF.

V is TRBV4-2 and J is TRBJ2-1; unclear D gene. The CDR3 is made up of 13 amino acids. CDR1 LGHNA and CDR2 YNFKEQ come from the germline V gene. Trimming removed 3 bases from V and 8 bases from J, with 11 bases in between. The CDR3 DNA is TGTGCCAGCAGCCACACTCGCGTCGATGAGCAGTTCTTC. This sequence encodes CASSHTRVDEQFF.

V usage is TRBV5-1 and J usage is TRBJ1-3; D uncertain. The CDR3 runs to 14 residues. The V and J ends lost 2 bases and 1 base respectively, with 7 bases between them. Germline loops: CDR1 SGHRS, CDR2 YFSETQ. CDR3 nucleotides: TGCGCCAGCAGCTTAGGAGGGTCTGGAAACACCATATATTTT. Translation: CASSLGGSGNTIYF.

This chain connects TRBV9 to TRBJ2-1; a weak D match, TRBD2 (7 bases). Germline V gene lookup returns CDR1 SGDLS and CDR2 YYNGEE. V lost 4 bases and J 7 bases, leaving 18 bases between the germline ends. There are 15 residues in the CDR3. The CDR3 nucleotides read TGTGCCAGCAGCAGGTCGGGGGGCTCAGAAAATGAGCAGTTCTTC. Its translation: CASSRSGGSENEQFF.

This chain joins TRBV5-4 and TRBJ1-1, with TRBD1 identical over 9 bases. The CDR3 has 13 residues. Germline CDR1 and CDR2: SGHNT and YYREEE (reference sequence). Trimming at V came to 4 bases and at J to 4 bases, leaving 2 bases not matched to a gene. CDR3 DNA: TGTGCCAGCAGCGACAGGGGGAGCACTGAAGCTTTCTTT. Encoded protein: CASSDRGSTEAFF.

V is TRBV5-1 and J is TRBJ2-3, with a possible D match to TRBD2 (6 bases). The CDR3 consists of 14 residues. CDR1 SGHRS and CDR2 YFSETQ come from the germline V gene. V lost 1 base, J lost 4 bases, and 10 bases lay in between. The CDR3 DNA follows: TGCGCCAGCAGCTTGTCTAGCGTTTCAGATACGCAGTATTTT. Protein: CASSLSSVSDTQYF. Drawing the rest from reference TRBV5-1 and TRBJ2-3, the complete variable domain is KAGVTQTPRYLIKTRGQQVTLSCSPISGHRSVSWYQQTPGQGLQFLFEYFSETQRNKGNFPGRFSGRQFSNSRSEMNVSTLELGDSALYLCASSLSSVSDTQYFGPGTRLTVL.

V and J are TRBV3-1 (or the pseudogene TRBV3-2) and TRBJ1-4; TRBD1 might be the D (5 bases). V lost 0 bases, J lost 4 bases, and 9 bases lay in between. CDR3 length equals 15 residues. The germline V gene encodes CDR1 LGHDT and CDR2 YNNKEL (reference sequence). CDR3 DNA sequence: TGTGCCAGCAGCCAAGACTCAGGGCATAATGAAAAACTGTTTTTT. Translation: CASSQDSGHNEKLFF.

V is TRBV4-2 and J is TRBJ2-7, with D perhaps TRBD2 (6 bases). The germline V gene has CDR1 LGHNA and CDR2 YNFKEQ. Trimming shortened V by 5 bases and J by 11 bases, and 19 bases separated the two germline ends. This CDR3 is 13 amino acids long. CDR3 nucleotides: TGTGCCAGCAGCACTGACCCCGGGGGATTAAAGTACTTC. Translation: CASSTDPGGLKYF.

The rearrangement uses TRBV30 and TRBJ1-4, with TRBD1 matching 7 bases. The CDR3 is made up of 16 amino acids. Germline trimming cut 2 bases from V and 4 bases from J; bases unmatched to any gene: 10. Germline V gives CDR1 GTSNPN, CDR2 SVGIG (reference sequence). The CDR3, as DNA: TGTGCCTGGAGTATAAACAGGGGACAATTTAATGAAAAACTGTTTTTT. Its translation is CAWSINRGQFNEKLFF.

This clone was seen only once. The chain has TRBV25-1 and TRBJ1-1; D remains unclear. The CDR3 has 15 residues. The germline V gene encodes CDR1 MGHDK and CDR2 SYGVNS. With 3 bases removed from V and 6 bases from J, the gap between germline ends came to 17 bases. The DNA of the CDR3 is TGTGCCAGCAGTGACGGGGTCACTTATGAACCTGAAGCTTTCTTT. It yields the protein CASSDGVTYEPEAFF.

The rearrangement links TRBV19 to TRBJ1-1; D is uncertain. Germline CDR1 and CDR2: LNHDA and SQIVND (reference sequence). Trimming removed 10 bases at V and 6 bases at J, with 12 bases between. The CDR3 sequence is 11 residues long. As DNA, the CDR3 is TGTGCCACCCAACGAGGCGCTGAAGCTTTCTTT. Its protein product is CATQRGAEAFF. Full variable domain (outside the CDR3, taken from reference TRBV19 and TRBJ1-1): DGGITQSPKYLFRKEGQNVTLSCEQNLNHDAMYWYRQDPGQGLRLIYYSQIVNDFQKGDIAEGYSVSREKKESFPLTVTSAQKNPTAFYLCATQRGAEAFFGQGTRLTVV.

The chain recombines TRBV2 with TRBJ1-6; TRBD1 agrees at 8 bases. This CDR3 comprises 13 residues. With 5 bases clipped from V and 10 bases from J, the junction kept 4 bases outside the gene matches. Looked up from germline, CDR1 is SNHLY and CDR2 is FYNNEI. The CDR3 DNA reads as TGTGCCAGCAGTTTACAGGGGGACTCACCCCTCCACTTT. Translating it yields CASSLQGDSPLHF.

The CDR3 spells CASSYATGSSGNTIYF. The CDR3 bases are TGTGCCAGCAGCTATGCGACAGGGAGCTCTGGAAACACCATATATTTT. The rearrangement joins TRBV7-8 to TRBJ1-3, with 7 bases that match TRBD1. V dropped 4 bases and J dropped 0; count of bases not matched to a gene: 6. The CDR3 has 16 amino acids. Germline V gene sequence: CDR1 SGHVS, CDR2 FQNEAQ. Using reference TRBV7-8 and TRBJ1-3 for the parts outside the CDR3, the full variable domain is GAGVSQSPRYKVAKRGQDVALRCDPISGHVSLFWYQQALGQGPEFLTYFQNEAQLDKSGLPSDRFFAERPEGSVSTLKIQRTQQEDSAVYLCASSYATGSSGNTIYFGEGSWLTVV.

A single count supports this clone. The chain employs TRBV10-3 and TRBJ1-2; 11 bases map to TRBD1. In germline, CDR1 is ENHRY, CDR2 SYGVKD. The CDR3 is made up of 11 amino acids. The V segment lost 11 bases and the J segment 6 bases; nucleotides outside the gene matches: 2. The CDR3 sequence is CAGQGADGYTF. The CDR3 coding sequence is TGTGCCGGACAGGGGGCGGATGGCTACACCTTC.

The rearrangement uses TRBV5-6 and TRBJ2-1; D is undetermined. V lost 1 base to trimming and J lost 5 bases, with 7 bases between them. The germline CDR1 and CDR2 sequences are SGHDT and YYEEEE. The CDR3 is made up of 13 amino acids. CDR3 DNA sequence: TGTGCCAGCAGCTTGTGGTTAGACAATGAGCAGTTCTTC. Amino acid sequence: CASSLWLDNEQFF. Complete variable domain (other parts from reference TRBV5-6 and TRBJ2-1): DAGVTQSPTHLIKTRGQQVTLRCSPKSGHDTVSWYQQALGQGPQFIFQYYEEEERQRGNFPDRFSGHQFPNYSSELNVNALLLGDSALYLCASSLWLDNEQFFGPGTRLTVL.

V gene TRBV4-2 combines with J gene TRBJ1-6; D is perhaps TRBD1 (5 bases). The CDR3 consists of 14 residues. The V and J ends lost 3 bases and 10 bases respectively, with 13 bases between them. Germline V CDR1 and CDR2: LGHNA, YNFKEQ. DNA of the CDR3: TGTGCCAGCAGCCATCAGGGAAGCGAATCACCCCTCCACTTT. This codes for CASSHQGSESPLHF.

This chain links TRBV6-5 with TRBJ1-2; the D is unclear. This CDR3 contains 13 residues. V shed 0 bases and J shed 8 bases, with 10 bases lying between them. Per germline, CDR1 MNHEY and CDR2 SVGAGI. CDR3 in amino acids: CASSYSDSVGYTF. The CDR3 region has the DNA TGTGCCAGCAGTTACTCGGACTCGGTGGGCTACACCTTC.

This chain joins TRBV5-5 and TRBJ1-1, with D tentatively TRBD1 (6 bases). Per the germline V gene, CDR1 is SGHKS and CDR2 is YYEKEE (reference sequence). V was trimmed by 2 bases and J by 7 bases, leaving 12 bases between them. The CDR3 extends over 13 amino acids. The CDR3 reads CASSFAGAIEAFF. For the CDR3, the DNA is TGTGCCAGCAGCTTTGCGGGGGCGATTGAAGCTTTCTTT.

The gene calls are TRBV5-1 and TRBJ1-1, with D tentatively TRBD1 (5 bases). Trimming cost V 2 bases and J 1 base, with 6 bases left between them. CDR3 length: 13 amino acids. Germline CDR1 reads SGHRS; CDR2 reads YFSETQ. The chain's CDR3 is CASSFRENTEAFF. CDR3 nucleotides: TGCGCCAGCAGCTTCAGGGAGAACACTGAAGCTTTCTTT.

The chain couples TRBV5-1 to TRBJ1-1; maybe TRBD1 (6 bases). Trimming shortened V by 4 bases and J by 3 bases, and 10 bases separated the two germline ends. Germline CDR1 and CDR2: SGHRS and YFSETQ. This CDR3 is 13 amino acids long. CDR3 sequence reads: CASSPTGYTEAFF. DNA for the CDR3: TGCGCCAGCAGCCCGACAGGCTACACTGAAGCTTTCTTT. The variable domain in full, completed from reference TRBV5-1 and TRBJ1-1, reads KAGVTQTPRYLIKTRGQQVTLSCSPISGHRSVSWYQQTPGQGLQFLFEYFSETQRNKGNFPGRFSGRQFSNSRSEMNVSTLELGDSALYLCASSPTGYTEAFFGQGTRLTVV.

The chain is built from TRBV6-5 and TRBJ2-7; 7 bases match TRBD1. The germline CDR1 and CDR2 sequences are MNHEY and SVGAGI. The CDR3 is 14 residues long. With V trimmed by 5 bases and J by 3 bases, 7 bases remained unmatched. CDR3 coding DNA: TGTGCCAGCAGTAAAACCGGGACAGACTACGAGCAGTACTTC. This codes for CASSKTGTDYEQYF.

This chain links TRBV3-1 (or the pseudogene TRBV3-2) with TRBJ2-2; 7 nucleotides match TRBD2. After removal of 0 bases from V and 6 bases from J, the junction contained 10 bases not matched to a gene. CDR1 is LGHDT and CDR2 is YNNKEL in the germline V gene (reference sequence). The CDR3 spans 17 residues. CDR3 nucleotides: TGTGCCAGCAGCCAAGAAAGACTAGCCCCCTTAGCCGGGGAGCTGTTTTTT. Translating it yields CASSQERLAPLAGELFF.

The chain joins TRBV6-1 to TRBJ1-1, with D unresolved. Per the germline V gene, CDR1 is MNHNS and CDR2 is SASEGT. The length of the CDR3 is 11 residues. Deletions cut 3 bases from V and 7 bases from J, with 6 bases between. The CDR3 region is CASSDQDEAFF. The CDR3 coding sequence is TGTGCCAGCAGTGATCAGGATGAAGCTTTCTTT.

The J gene is TRBJ1-1, the V gene TRBV5-1, with 8 bases identical to TRBD1. Trimming cost V 4 bases and J 6 bases; bases outside gene matches: 8. Germline V lookup: CDR1 SGHRS, CDR2 YFSETQ. The CDR3 runs 14 residues. The CDR3, as DNA: TGCGCCAGCAGCCGCGACGGACAGGGTTCTGAAGCTTTCTTT. Translation: CASSRDGQGSEAFF.

This CDR3 reads CASSSDRLNEKLFF. Written as DNA, the CDR3 is TGTGCCAGCAGCTCCGACAGGTTAAATGAAAAACTGTTTTTT. V and J are TRBV6-6 and TRBJ1-4, with D maybe TRBD1 (6 bases). The CDR3 sequence is 14 residues long. V lost 6 bases to trimming and J lost 5 bases, with 13 bases between them. CDR1 is MNHNY and CDR2 is SVGAGI in the germline V gene (reference sequence).

This clone showed up just once. The rearrangement uses TRBV4-2 and TRBJ1-6; D not certain. The germline gives CDR1 LGHNA, CDR2 YNFKEQ. This CDR3 spans 14 amino acids. V lost 2 bases and J 5 bases, leaving 7 bases between the germline ends. CDR3 residues: CASSQTQNNSPLHF. The DNA of the CDR3 is TGTGCCAGCAGCCAAACACAGAATAATTCACCCCTCCACTTT.

This rearrangement joins TRBV6-6 to TRBJ1-3, with TRBD1 matching over 7 bases. J gave up 4 bases and V 5 bases, and 2 bases lay outside the gene matches. The CDR3 length is 13 residues. Germline CDR1 and CDR2: MNHNY and SVGAGI (reference sequence). This CDR3 reads CASSRGLGNTIYF. The CDR3 DNA follows: TGTGCCAGCAGTAGGGGGCTAGGAAACACCATATATTTT.